The clone carrying this T cell receptor (beta chain) came up a few times. The antigen is unknown. The treatment: approximately 10-day PBMC culture with coronavirus spike peptide pools or control peptides (ViraFEST assay). The ViraFEST method relied on peptide pools to expand antigen-specific T cells, followed by TCR sequencing. The Oncomine TCR Beta short-read assay sequenced DNA from cultured CD4+ T cells. TCRdb reanalysed the PCR reads using MiXCR and keeps one entry per CDR3 protein. The sample holds 7,200 or so distinct CDR3 sequences, about 59% seen once. The data were obtained in a study of vaccination and CD4 T cells after COVID-19. About the research overall: Either the Pfizer-BioNTech BNT162b2 or Moderna mRNA-1273 vaccine was given as two doses.

Trimming removed 3 bases from V and 1 base from J; junction bases left unmatched: 13. The length of the CDR3 is 18 residues. Germline CDR1 reads DFQATT; CDR2 reads SNEGSKA (reference sequence). The V and J genes are TRBV20-1 and TRBJ1-5, with 9 bases identical to TRBD1. The sequence derives from a human donor who had recovered from COVID-19. The material sequenced was CD4+ T cells from blood, cultured in vitro. The CDR3 region is CSAREFGTGPLSNQPQHF. CDR3 nucleotides: TGCAGTGCTAGGGAATTCGGGACAGGGCCCCTAAGCAATCAGCCCCAGCATTTT.